One and the same sample provided the 20 T cell receptor beta chains below, sequenced in a study of regulatory T cells in long-lasting Graves disease. As for time point: persistent/refractory GD, antithyroid drugs over 5 years with positive TRAb. PBMC-extracted RNA yielded the TCR library. iRepertoire HTBI primers and Arm-PCR of CDR3 regions built TCR beta libraries. TCRdb redid the calling of the multiplex PCR reads with MiXCR, one entry per CDR3 protein. Of a few hundred thousand distinct CDR3 sequences listed, 23% are singletons. The sequencing here drew on peripheral blood mononuclear cells (PBMCs), taken when the disease was refractory, from a patient treated with antithyroid drugs. These receptors originate from a female donor with Graves disease.

The chain employs TRBV19 and TRBJ2-6, with no clear D. Germline V gene sequence: CDR1 LNHDA, CDR2 SQIVND (reference sequence). This CDR3 has 15 amino acids. V was cut by 6 bases and J by 1 base, with 10 bases left in between. As DNA, the CDR3 is TGTGCCAGTAGGAGAGGTGATTCTGGGGCCAACGTCCTGACTTTC. Its protein product is CASRRGDSGANVLTF.

The chain carries TRBV15 and TRBJ2-5, with D possibly TRBD2 on 5 matching bases. The germline CDR1 and CDR2 sequences are LNHNV and YYDKDF (reference sequence). The length of the CDR3 is 15 residues. Trimming stripped 0 bases from V and 4 bases from J, with 12 bases between. CDR3 region: CATSRDRPSRETQYF. CDR3 nucleotide sequence: TGTGCCACCAGCAGAGATCGTCCTAGCAGAGAGACCCAGTACTTC.

The sample holds many counts of this clonotype. The rearrangement joins TRBV6-5 to TRBJ1-1; D possibly corresponds to TRBD1 (5 bases). The germline V and J ends were trimmed by 0 bases and 7 bases, with 18 bases remaining between them. Germline V gene lookup returns CDR1 MNHEY and CDR2 SVGAGI. This CDR3 comprises 16 residues. DNA of the CDR3: TGTGCCAGCAGTTACTCGGGGCCGCCGGGGCGGGATGAAGCTTTCTTT. It translates to CASSYSGPPGRDEAFF.

V is TRBV6-5 and J is TRBJ1-2, with a tentative D call TRBD1 (5 bases). This CDR3 is 13 amino acids long. CDR1 is MNHEY, CDR2 SVGAGI, per germline. The V end lost 4 bases, the J end lost 7 bases, and 13 bases lay between the germline ends. The CDR3 here is CASSSRVRGGYTF. The CDR3 bases are TGTGCCAGCAGTTCCAGGGTACGGGGTGGCTACACCTTC.

This clonotype has just a few counts. Written as DNA, the CDR3 is TGTGCCAGCAGCCCGGTGGGGACCGATGGCTACACCTTC. This gives the protein CASSPVGTDGYTF. The chain links TRBV5-4 to TRBJ1-2; TRBD1 might be the D (5 bases). V lost 4 bases, J lost 6 bases, and 13 bases lay in between. The CDR3 sequence is 13 residues long. Per the germline V gene, CDR1 is SGHNT and CDR2 is YYREEE (reference sequence).

In this sample, this clonotype turned up many times. This rearrangement joins TRBV6-5 to TRBJ1-2; no clear D. CDR1 is MNHEY and CDR2 is SVGAGI in the germline V gene. This CDR3 has 15 residues. Trimming took 2 bases from V and 0 from J, leaving 10 bases between them. The CDR3, as DNA: TGTGCCAGCAGTTACATGTCCGGGGCTAACTATGGCTACACCTTC. It translates to CASSYMSGANYGYTF.

This clonotype was observed many times. The chain's CDR3 is CASSVGTVNYGYTF. The DNA of the CDR3 is TGTGCCAGCAGTGTGGGGACAGTTAACTATGGCTACACCTTC. The chain has TRBV2 and TRBJ1-2, with TRBD1 matching 7 bases. CDR3 length equals 14 residues. Germline V lookup: CDR1 SNHLY, CDR2 FYNNEI. V was pared by 4 bases and J by 1 base, with 3 bases of the junction left unmatched.

The table lists this clonotype with a few counts. CDR3 protein: CSARGPPYTF. The CDR3 DNA sequence: TGCAGTGCTAGAGGCCCACCCTACACCTTC. The chain combines TRBV20-1 with TRBJ1-2, with unresolved D. V gave up 1 base and J gave up 10 bases, with 7 bases separating them. CDR1 and CDR2 from the germline V gene are DFQATT and SNEGSKA (reference sequence). The CDR3 spans 10 residues.

V and J are TRBV29-1 and TRBJ2-7; 10 bases map to TRBD2. J gave up 2 bases and V 5 bases, and 3 bases lay outside the gene matches. Germline CDR1 and CDR2: SQVTM and ANQGSEA. CDR3 length equals 13 residues. The CDR3 is CSVRTSGTYEQYF. The CDR3 coding sequence is TGCAGCGTTCGCACTAGCGGGACCTACGAGCAGTACTTC.

The genes are TRBV20-1 and TRBJ2-5; D remains ambiguous. Trimming removed 3 bases from V and 5 bases from J, with 13 bases in between. The CDR3 runs to 13 residues. Germline V gene sequence: CDR1 DFQATT, CDR2 SNEGSKA (reference sequence). The chain's CDR3 is CSAREWTAETQYF. CDR3 bases: TGCAGTGCTAGGGAGTGGACCGCGGAGACCCAGTACTTC.

This clonotype was counted only a few times. A much larger clone sits a single nucleotide away, making a read error possible. The CDR3 does not end in the conserved phenylalanine or tryptophan, so this is likely a read error. The chain combines TRBV12-3 or TRBV12-4 with TRBJ2-5, with TRBD2 matching 7 bases. The V gene end was trimmed by 2 bases and the J gene end by 1 base; junction bases not matched to a gene: 7. This CDR3 comprises 16 residues. The CDR3 loop reads CASSLTPGLSQETQYL. Here the CDR3 DNA reads TGTGCCAGCAGTTTAACCCCGGGACTATCCCAAGAGACCCAGTACCTC.

This chain uses TRBV10-3 with TRBJ2-7; possibly TRBD1 for D (8 bases). Trimming stripped 9 bases from V and 6 bases from J, with 33 bases between. The CDR3 spans 18 residues. CDR1 is ENHRY and CDR2 is SYGVKD in the germline V gene. This chain's CDR3 is CAILNRGDGGSLLCEQYF. CDR3 bases: TGTGCCATACTCAACAGGGGGGATGGCGGGAGCCTCCTGTGCGAGCAGTACTTC.

The chain combines TRBV10-3 with TRBJ2-1; D unclear. The CDR3 covers 15 residues. Germline assignment: CDR1 ENHRY and CDR2 SYGVKD. V gave up 2 bases and J gave up 6 bases, with 14 bases separating them. CDR3 protein: CAISEGVGYLNEQFF. In DNA, the CDR3 is TGTGCCATCAGTGAGGGGGTAGGCTACCTCAATGAGCAGTTCTTC.

This clonotype was seen at least ten times. The chain employs TRBV6-5 and TRBJ2-5; D might be TRBD1 (6 bases). The CDR3 is 15 residues long. Germline CDR1 and CDR2: MNHEY and SVGAGI. V dropped 2 bases and J dropped 4 bases, with 14 bases sitting between them. CDR3 DNA sequence: TGTGCCAGCAGTTACCCACAGGGCTCCAGAGAGACCCAGTACTTC. Amino acid sequence: CASSYPQGSRETQYF.

The genes are TRBV13 and TRBJ2-7; 7 bases fit TRBD2. Trimming removed 2 bases from V and 9 bases from J; junction bases left unmatched: 16. The CDR3 runs to 16 residues. Germline CDR1 is PRHDT and CDR2 is FYEKMQ (reference sequence). This chain's CDR3 is CASSLNAGVKNYRQYF. The CDR3 DNA follows: TGTGCCAGCAGCTTAAATGCGGGAGTAAAAAACTATCGGCAGTACTTC.

This clonotype was detected many times. The J gene is TRBJ2-7, the V gene TRBV28; 9 nucleotides align to TRBD2. V shed 2 bases, J shed 0 bases, and the junction held 11 bases outside the gene matches. The length of the CDR3 is 18 residues. Germline CDR1 reads MDHEN; CDR2 reads SYDVKM. The CDR3: CASSLGHPLAGNSYEQYF. The DNA of the CDR3 is TGTGCCAGCAGTTTAGGGCATCCTCTAGCGGGAAACTCCTACGAGCAGTACTTC.

This clonotype was counted ten times or more. The rearrangement links TRBV2 to TRBJ2-2; D gene uncertain. Trimming cost V 5 bases and J 0 bases, with 10 bases left between them. CDR1 and CDR2 from the germline V gene are SNHLY and FYNNEI. The CDR3 extends over 15 amino acids. This CDR3 is CASSFRRSNTGELFF. Here the CDR3 DNA reads TGTGCCAGCAGTTTCCGGCGTTCGAACACCGGGGAGCTGTTTTTT. The variable domain in full, completed from reference TRBV2 and TRBJ2-2, reads EPEVTQTPSHQVTQMGQEVILRCVPISNHLYFYWYRQILGQKVEFLVSFYNNEISEKSEIFDDQFSVERPDGSNFTLKIRSTKLEDSAMYFCASSFRRSNTGELFFGEGSRLTVL.

Points on this clonotype: A much larger clonotype is one base distant, so this may be a read error. The V and J genes are TRBV28 and TRBJ2-5; TRBD2 matches at 10 bases. The CDR3 is made up of 16 amino acids. Germline V lookup: CDR1 MDHEN, CDR2 SYDVKM. In nucleotides, the CDR3 is TGTGCCAGCAGTTTCCTCGGGAGCGGGGGGGGAGAGGCCCAGTACTTC. Protein: CASSFLGSGGGEAQYF.

This clonotype was detected many times. This chain joins TRBV6-1 and TRBJ1-5; no firm D call. Trimming left V 10 bases short and J 3 bases short, with 10 bases between. Looked up from germline, CDR1 is MNHNS and CDR2 is SASEGT. CDR3 size: 12 residues. The CDR3 coding sequence is TGTGCCACCACAGAGGACAATCAGCCCCAGCATTTT. Translated, it gives CATTEDNQPQHF.

This chain uses TRBV28 with TRBJ2-4; possible D gene TRBD2, 6 bases. Trimming pared 10 bases from V and 8 bases from J, leaving 12 bases between. CDR1 and CDR2 (germline): MDHEN, SYDVKM. This CDR3 region has 11 residues. CDR3 nucleotide sequence: TGTGCCATTTCGACGGGGGACATTCAGTACTTC. It yields the protein CAISTGDIQYF.